This T cell receptor (beta chain) was obtained from a study of response to subunit inactivated influenza vaccine. Turning to this clonotype: Antigen specificity is unknown. Sequence at one end of the junction differs from germline and may be a read error.

Via MiXCR, TCRdb re-called the RT-PCR reads, giving one row per CDR3 protein. The top ten hold approximately 10% of the sample, which has 800,000 or so distinct CDR3 sequences, roughly 20% seen once. Notes on the study in general: T cells newly recruited by each seasonal influenza vaccination are few, the authors suggested.

CDR1 is SGHTA and CDR2 is FQGNSA in the germline V gene. The CDR3 runs to 14 residues. The chain recombines TRBV7-2 with TRBJ2-3; 8 nucleotides line up with TRBD2. The specimen was PBMCs from blood, collected about 5 days after vaccination. The TCR comes from a man aged 50 or older who received an inactivated influenza vaccine. CDR3 nucleotide sequence: TGTGCCAGCAGCCGGGGGGGGAGCACAGATACGCACTATTTT. Amino acid sequence: CASSRGGSTDTHYF.